This T cell receptor beta chain is drawn from a study of T-cell reconstitution after alpha-beta-depleted transplantation in children. This CDR3 spans 14 amino acids. V was pared by 5 bases and J by 1 base, with 10 bases between. Remarks on this clonotype: Its antigen is not known.

General study findings and limits: Alpha-beta T cells about two months after transplant reportedly derived from several hundred expanded graft clones. Most T-cell counts and diversity one year after the transplant came from T cells that were newly produced. Diversity of TCRbeta at day 60 was high in some patients, arising from surviving recipient T cells and thymic progenitors.

Construction of the TCRbeta library involved unique molecular identifiers. TCRdb fed the PCR reads into MiXCR, producing one record per CDR3 protein. Seen here are about 830,000 distinct CDR3 sequences, approximately 15% observed once, and the top ten hold approximately 5%. The V gene is TRBV12-3 or TRBV12-4, the J gene TRBJ2-3, with a possible D match to TRBD2 (6 bases). This sequence was found in a male patient under 18 who had a stem cell transplant for acute lymphoblastic leukemia, so the T cells may come from the graft donor. Sequenced material: PBMCs, mostly from graft donor cells, taken 360 days after TCRalphabeta/CD19-depleted stem cell transplant. CDR3 sequence (DNA): TGTGCCAGCAGTGGGCGGGACGGCACAGATACGCAGTATTTT. This sequence encodes CASSGRDGTDTQYF.